The 25 T cell receptor beta chains below all came from one sample that was sequenced in a study of blood T cells in healthy people across ages. Alongside a J-beta primer mix, a sample-barcoded 5' primer served in a second PCR lasting about 7 to 11 cycles. TCRdb passed the 5' RACE reads through MiXCR, listing each CDR3 protein once. The table records 950,000 to 1,200,000 distinct CDR3 sequences, under 40% of them present only once. Sequences were obtained from blood. The receptors derive from a man aged 18-30 years in good health.

The chain uses TRBV20-1 and TRBJ2-1; 7 nucleotides agree with TRBD2. Germline V gene sequence: CDR1 DFQATT, CDR2 SNEGSKA (reference sequence). With V trimmed by 1 base and J by 1 base, 7 bases remained unmatched. The CDR3 runs to 16 residues. Written as DNA, the CDR3 is TGCAGTGCTAGAGCTGTAGCGGGCCTGTCCTACAATGAGCAGTTCTTC. Protein: CSARAVAGLSYNEQFF.

This clonotype was counted a few times. The chain links TRBV6-2 or TRBV6-3 to TRBJ2-7, with D tentatively TRBD2 (5 bases). V was clipped by 0 bases and J by 6 bases, with 9 bases between them. Per the germline V gene, CDR1 is MNHEY and CDR2 is SVGEGT. This CDR3 is 13 amino acids long. CDR3 coding DNA: TGTGCCAGCAGTTACTCAGCGGCATCCGAGCAGTACTTC. It yields the protein CASSYSAASEQYF.

The gene calls are TRBV4-3 and TRBJ1-1; D is uncertain. The germline V gene encodes CDR1 LGHNA and CDR2 YSLEER. This CDR3 is built from 14 residues. With 0 bases removed from V and 3 bases from J, the gap between germline ends came to 8 bases. CDR3 residues: CASSQDRADTEAFF. The CDR3 DNA follows: TGCGCCAGCAGCCAAGATCGCGCTGACACTGAAGCTTTCTTT.

This clonotype was counted between two and nine times. V and J are TRBV27 and TRBJ1-6, with D perhaps TRBD1 (6 bases). The V gene's germline CDR1 is MNHEY and CDR2 SMNVEV (reference sequence). This CDR3 contains 15 residues. V shed 6 bases and J shed 6 bases, with 15 bases lying between them. In DNA form, the CDR3 reads TGTGCCAGCAGCCAACGGGCAGGGGCTAATTCACCCCTCCACTTT. It yields the protein CASSQRAGANSPLHF.

Here the CDR3 DNA reads TGTGCCAGCTCACCCGCGGCTATGAACACTGAAGCTTTCTTT. Amino acids: CASSPAAMNTEAFF. This sequence joins TRBV18 and TRBJ1-1, with unresolved D. V lost 3 bases and J lost 0, with 8 bases in between. Per germline, CDR1 KGHSH and CDR2 LQKENI. The CDR3 consists of 14 residues. The whole variable domain, filled in from reference TRBV18 and TRBJ1-1, reads NAGVMQNPRHLVRRRGQEARLRCSPMKGHSHVYWYRQLPEEGLKFMVYLQKENIIDESGMPKERFSAEFPKEGPSILRIQQVVRGDSAAYFCASSPAAMNTEAFFGQGTRLTVV.

The chain combines TRBV18 with TRBJ1-4, with 10 bases lining up with TRBD1. With 2 bases clipped from V and 6 bases from J, the junction kept 9 bases outside the gene matches. Per germline, CDR1 KGHSH and CDR2 LQKENI. The length of the CDR3 is 17 residues. For the CDR3, the DNA is TGTGCCAGCTCACCATTCCGAACCGGGACAGGGGATGAAAAACTGTTTTTT. Protein sequence: CASSPFRTGTGDEKLFF.

Ten or more counts support this clonotype. This chain joins TRBV4-3 and TRBJ2-5; D is undetermined. This CDR3 spans 15 amino acids. V lost 0 bases and J 1 base, leaving 9 bases between the germline ends. From germline, CDR1 is LGHNA and CDR2 YSLEER. CDR3 sequence (DNA): TGCGCCAGCAGCCAAGATTACAGTTTCCAAGAGACCCAGTACTTC. Its protein is CASSQDYSFQETQYF.

The rearrangement uses TRBV25-1 and TRBJ1-1, with D tentatively TRBD1 (5 bases). V was pared by 2 bases and J by 0 bases, with 16 bases between. From germline, CDR1 is MGHDK and CDR2 SYGVNS. The CDR3 is 17 amino acids. For the CDR3, the DNA is TGTGCCAGCAGTGAACAACCGGGGGGAGCCTTGAACACTGAAGCTTTCTTT. It encodes CASSEQPGGALNTEAFF.

The chain links TRBV2 to TRBJ1-2, with D maybe TRBD1 (6 bases). V lost 6 bases and J 7 bases, leaving 21 bases between the germline ends. Germline V gene sequence: CDR1 SNHLY, CDR2 FYNNEI. The CDR3 loop spans 15 amino acids. The CDR3 loop reads CASSYFGQQGSGYTF. CDR3 nucleotide sequence: TGTGCCAGCAGCTACTTCGGACAGCAAGGGAGTGGCTACACCTTC.

This clonotype was seen many times. This chain links TRBV7-2 with TRBJ2-3, with D tentatively TRBD2 (6 bases). The CDR3 has 13 amino acids. Germline V gene lookup returns CDR1 SGHTA and CDR2 FQGNSA. V was pared by 4 bases and J by 2 bases, with 7 bases between. Written as DNA, the CDR3 is TGTGCCAGCAGCTGGACTAACACAGATACGCAGTATTTT. The encoded protein is CASSWTNTDTQYF.

The CDR3 sequence is CASSQAFSSGAPYEQYF. DNA of the CDR3: TGCGCCAGCAGCCAAGCTTTTTCTAGCGGGGCTCCCTACGAGCAGTACTTC. The rearrangement uses TRBV4-1 and TRBJ2-7, with 9 bases that match TRBD2. This CDR3 spans 17 amino acids. The germline V gene has CDR1 MGHRA and CDR2 YSYEKL. The J segment lost 2 bases and the V segment lost 1 base, leaving 9 bases of the junction unmatched.

This clonotype has a single count. This could be a read error, since a much larger clone is one nucleotide away. The CDR3 coding sequence is TGTGCCAGCAGCACCCCCGGGACAGTGGATCGGCCCCAGCATTTT. Amino acids: CASSTPGTVDRPQHF. The chain carries TRBV6-6 and TRBJ1-5, with 7 bases fitting TRBD1. The CDR3 is 15 residues long. Germline lookup yields CDR1 MNHNY and CDR2 SVGAGI (reference sequence). J lost 9 bases, V lost 6 bases, and 14 bases had no gene match.

This clonotype has only a few counts. J is TRBJ2-1 and V is TRBV18; D call uncertain. The CDR3 has 17 residues. The V gene's germline CDR1 is KGHSH and CDR2 LQKENI. V was cut by 1 base and J by 5 bases, with 18 bases left in between. CDR3 region: CASSPRVNTGLNNEQFF. In DNA form, the CDR3 reads TGTGCCAGCTCACCACGGGTGAACACTGGCCTTAACAATGAGCAGTTCTTC.

The DNA for the CDR3 is TGCAGTGCTATCCAGTGGGCTAGCGGGGGCCGACAACGCTCGGAGCAGTTCTTC. It yields the protein CSAIQWASGGRQRSEQFF. The J gene is TRBJ2-1, the V gene TRBV20-1; 10 bases line up with TRBD2. The CDR3 extends over 18 amino acids. CDR1 is DFQATT, CDR2 SNEGSKA, per germline (reference sequence). With 4 bases clipped from V and 10 bases from J, the junction kept 22 bases outside the gene matches.

This clonotype has more than one count but fewer than ten. The J gene is TRBJ1-2, the V gene TRBV5-1; 7 bases map to TRBD1. Germline V gene sequence: CDR1 SGHRS, CDR2 YFSETQ. The CDR3 sequence is 12 residues long. V trimming: 4 bases; J trimming: 10 bases; junction bases outside the gene matches: 7. The CDR3 DNA reads TGCGCCAGCAGCCCTAGGGACAGAGACTACACCTTC. This translates into CASSPRDRDYTF.

The table lists this clonotype with a few counts. This rearrangement joins TRBV4-3 to TRBJ1-1; D gene uncertain. Germline CDR1 LGHNA, CDR2 YSLEER. There are 13 residues in the CDR3. V was trimmed by 1 base and J by 4 bases, leaving 7 bases between them. The CDR3 is CASSQARVTEAFF. As DNA, the CDR3 is TGCGCCAGCAGCCAAGCAAGGGTCACTGAAGCTTTCTTT.

This clonotype was picked up one time. This chain links TRBV6-2 or TRBV6-3 with TRBJ2-5; 8 bases line up with TRBD2. V lost 0 bases, J lost 11 bases, and 2 bases stayed unmatched. The length of the CDR3 is 12 residues. Germline CDR1 and CDR2: MNHEY and SVGEGT. The CDR3 is CASSYSSGEQYF. CDR3 nucleotide sequence: TGTGCCAGCAGTTACTCTAGCGGGGAGCAGTACTTC.

The chain employs TRBV6-5 and TRBJ2-7; TRBD1 might be the D (5 bases). This CDR3 comprises 14 residues. The V and J ends lost 5 bases and 3 bases respectively, with 14 bases between them. Looked up from germline, CDR1 is MNHEY and CDR2 is SVGAGI. The CDR3 DNA is TGTGCCAGCAGTCCATACTTAGGGGACTACGAGCAGTACTTC. Its translation is CASSPYLGDYEQYF.

This sequence joins TRBV10-3 and TRBJ2-5; the D gene could be TRBD1 or TRBD2 (5 bases each). This CDR3 region has 13 residues. The germline CDR1 and CDR2 sequences are ENHRY and SYGVKD. The V and J ends lost 9 bases and 11 bases respectively, with 22 bases between them. The CDR3 is CAIRDGGLWEQYF. CDR3 nucleotides: TGTGCCATTCGGGACGGTGGCCTTTGGGAGCAGTACTTC.

CDR3 in amino acids: CASSGLGRGTNYGYTF. Here the CDR3 DNA reads TGTGCCAGCAGCGGGTTGGGGCGCGGAACTAACTATGGCTACACCTTC. V usage is TRBV5-6 and J usage is TRBJ1-2, with D maybe TRBD1 (5 bases). Germline assignment: CDR1 SGHDT and CDR2 YYEEEE. Between the trimmed V and J ends, which lost 4 bases and 0 bases, there was a span of 16 bases. The CDR3 has 16 residues.

A few counts support this clonotype. The V gene is TRBV28, the J gene TRBJ2-1; TRBD2 agrees at 14 bases. Germline CDR1 MDHEN, CDR2 SYDVKM. Losses at the gene ends were 5 bases for V and 7 bases for J; bases not matched to a gene: 7. The CDR3 length is 16 residues. DNA of the CDR3: TGTGCCAGCAGTCCGGGACTAGCGGGGGTCCGGAATGAGCAGTTCTTC. It is translated as CASSPGLAGVRNEQFF.

The chain recombines TRBV12-3 or TRBV12-4 with TRBJ1-1; 7 bases fit TRBD1. V shed 5 bases, J shed 6 bases, and the junction held 12 bases outside the gene matches. This CDR3 region has 15 residues. CDR3 sequence reads: CASSARQGSTAEAFF. In DNA form, the CDR3 reads TGTGCCAGCAGTGCCCGACAGGGTTCGACGGCTGAAGCTTTCTTT.

V usage is TRBV7-8 and J usage is TRBJ2-7; 7 bases match TRBD2. The V segment lost 5 bases and the J segment 1 base; nucleotides outside the gene matches: 11. Looked up from germline, CDR1 is SGHVS and CDR2 is FQNEAQ. CDR3 length: 16 residues. CDR3 loop: CASSILSGEGSYEQYF. The CDR3 DNA is TGTGCCAGCAGCATTTTAAGCGGGGAGGGGTCCTACGAGCAGTACTTC.

The chain couples TRBV4-3 to TRBJ2-2; D not resolved. This CDR3 comprises 15 residues. Germline V lookup: CDR1 LGHNA, CDR2 YSLEER. The V end was cut by 6 bases, the J end by 3 bases, with 14 bases between. CDR3 loop: CASRQNFGDTGELFF. The CDR3 nucleotides read TGCGCCAGCAGGCAAAACTTTGGGGACACCGGGGAGCTGTTTTTT.

This chain links TRBV29-1 with TRBJ2-3; the match to TRBD2 covers 7 bases. CDR3 size: 15 residues. V lost 4 bases and J lost 2; bases outside the gene matches: 9. Per the germline V gene, CDR1 is SQVTM and CDR2 is ANQGSEA. CDR3 sequence reads: CSVVAGTAPTDTQYF. DNA of the CDR3: TGCAGCGTTGTAGCGGGCACGGCCCCCACAGATACGCAGTATTTT.